This T cell receptor beta chain was recorded in a study of CD8 T cells in ankylosing spondylitis. This clonotype has ten or more counts. What it binds is not known. V lost 1 base to trimming and J lost 4 bases; unmatched junction nucleotides: 11. There are 17 residues in the CDR3. The germline gives CDR1 MGHRA, CDR2 YSYEKL. 5'-RACE, quantitative and with molecular barcodes, yielded the TCR beta libraries. TCRdb re-derived calls from the 5' RACE reads in MiXCR, one entry per CDR3 protein. The repertoire consists of some 220,000 distinct CDR3 sequences, with more than 9% occurring once and the leading ten covering about 3%. General study points: Matched ankylosing spondylitis synovial fluid reportedly contained a significantly enriched population of disease-linked clones. A motif of eight highly homologous TCR beta variants was seen as apparently characteristic of ankylosing spondylitis blood.

The sequenced material came from blood, either unsorted or a sorted T cell fraction (not recorded which). This sequence joins TRBV4-1 and TRBJ2-3; 7 positions agree with TRBD2. The TCR sequence derives from a male donor with ankylosing spondylitis or in good health (not recorded which). CDR3 region: CASSQGVPAGSADTQYF. As DNA, the CDR3 is TGCGCCAGCAGCCAAGGGGTCCCAGCGGGGTCGGCAGATACGCAGTATTTT.